These T cell receptor beta chains were read from a single sample in a study of radiation and T cells in renal cell carcinoma. Only in-frame clones appear in the TCRdb table, and some are missing; sequencing was by immunoSEQ multiplex PCR. The table records about 20,000 clones, about half of them present only once. The sample here was tumor tissue, taken from a patient whose treatment included radiotherapy and nephrectomy. These receptor sequences come from a woman aged 45-60 years with renal cell carcinoma. Both conserved end residues are part of each CDR3. The D gene is left open where the match is weak. Some rows have no size entry. The others give once, few or many, or a class for an expanded clone.

V	size	J	D	CDR3	DNA
TRBV19	.	TRBJ1-2	.	CASSMRARRGYTF	TGTGCCAGTAGTATGAGGGCCCGACGTGGCTACACCTTC
TRBV5-1	.	TRBJ1-2	.	CASSLGAGRVYGYTF	TGCGCCAGCAGCTTGGGAGCAGGGAGGGTGTATGGCTACACCTTC
TRBV20-1	.	TRBJ2-1	.	CSARGVYEQFF	TGCAGTGCTAGAGGTGTGTATGAGCAGTTCTTC
TRBV18	few	TRBJ1-1	.	CASSLRDEGTEAFF	TGTGCCAGCTCACTACGGGATGAGGGTACTGAAGCTTTCTTT
TRBV9	.	TRBJ1-2	.	CASSVGPTRANYGYTF	TGTGCCAGCAGCGTAGGTCCGACTCGAGCTAACTATGGCTACACCTTC
TRBV10-1	.	TRBJ1-6	.	CASSAQRNSPLHF	TGCGCCAGCAGTGCACAGAGAAATTCACCCCTCCACTTT
TRBV18	few	TRBJ1-6	.	CASSPVGISQSSPLHF	TGTGCCAGCTCACCAGTAGGGATTTCTCAGAGTTCACCCCTCCACTTT
TRBV5-6	.	TRBJ2-7	.	CASSFSGSGYEQYF	TGTGCCAGCAGCTTTTCGGGGTCGGGGTACGAGCAGTACTTC
TRBV10-3	once	TRBJ1-1	.	CATKNLDLNTEAFF	TGTGCCACAAAAAACTTGGACCTGAACACTGAAGCTTTCTTT
TRBV13	many	TRBJ1-4	.	CASSSRGDLFF	TGTGCCAGCAGCTCCCGGGGGGACCTGTTTTTT
TRBV6-1	.	TRBJ2-2	TRBD1	CASSPDRGPDGELFF	TGTGCCAGCAGCCCGGACAGGGGGCCGGACGGGGAGCTGTTTTTT
TRBV9	.	TRBJ1-6	.	CASSVAGEDSPLHF	TGTGCCAGCAGCGTAGCGGGGGAGGATTCACCCCTCCACTTT
TRBV2	many	TRBJ2-5	TRBD2	CASIWTSSQETQYF	TGTGCCAGCATATGGACTAGCTCACAAGAGACCCAGTACTTC